This T cell receptor beta chain was captured by sequencing in a study of blood T cells in healthy people across ages. Through a sample-barcoded 5' primer and a J-beta primer mix, a second PCR was run for roughly 7 to 12 cycles. TCRdb passed the 5' RACE reads through MiXCR, listing each CDR3 protein once. The sample lists more than 750,000 distinct CDR3 sequences, about 28% seen once, with approximately 10% in the top ten. The CDR3 loop spans 14 amino acids. Trimming took 0 bases from V and 6 from J, leaving 14 bases between them. Germline V CDR1 and CDR2: GTSNPN, SVGIG (reference sequence). This clonotype was picked up a small number of times. Its target is unknown. Study-level points and caveats: CMV status of donors was unknown, possibly confounding expanded clonotype changes.

These data also formed part of another study, on T cells of mothers and their children. That source reports: The second PCR used the M1S primer, and this primer added sample barcodes and 2-4 random nucleotides. Slightly, though not significantly, more overlap was seen in related than in unrelated mother-child pairs.

This rearrangement joins TRBV30 to TRBJ1-2, with D uncertain. The material sequenced was blood. The clonotype originates from a woman in her thirties or forties in good health. The CDR3 here is CAWSVSRTGNGYTF. CDR3 sequence (DNA): TGTGCCTGGAGTGTAAGTAGGACCGGGAATGGCTACACCTTC.